This record covers a single T cell receptor beta chain. TCRdb's copy holds only in-frame clones and misses some; the assay was immunoSEQ multiplex PCR. This sample has some 260,000 clones, with 65% to 80% found just once. The data were obtained in a study of blood T cell repertoires in COVID-19. The CDR3 runs to 14 residues. Germline loops: CDR1 SGHTA, CDR2 FQGNSA. Trimming left V 4 bases short and J 1 base short, with 11 bases between. Specimen: peripheral blood. The sequence derives from a woman in her 40s with active or convalescent COVID-19. This chain joins TRBV7-2 and TRBJ2-7, with D tentatively TRBD1 (6 bases). CDR3 sequence (DNA): TGTGCCAGCAGCTCGGGTAGGGGGTCCTACGAGCAGTACTTC. Its translation is CASSSGRGSYEQYF.